The 14 T cell receptor beta chains below all came from one sample that was sequenced in a study of T-cell reconstitution after alpha-beta-depleted transplantation in children. Unique molecular identifiers were built into the TCRbeta library. One entry per CDR3 protein, called by TCRdb with MiXCR from the PCR reads. The profile shows some 830,000 distinct CDR3 sequences, 15% to 20% of them singletons. Sequenced here: PBMCs, mostly from graft donor cells, sampled 360 days after TCRalphabeta/CD19-depleted stem cell transplant. The receptors originated from a male patient aged 10-17 years who had a stem cell transplant for acute lymphoblastic leukemia, so the T cells may come from the graft donor.

This chain uses TRBV20-1 with TRBJ2-1, with D possibly TRBD1 on 6 matching bases. Trimming pared 7 bases from V and 9 bases from J, leaving 25 bases between. Germline V gives CDR1 DFQATT, CDR2 SNEGSKA (reference sequence). This CDR3 comprises 15 residues. The CDR3 DNA sequence: TGCAGTGTTATCCCCCTAGGGCAGGGGAAGGTTGAGCAGTTCTTC. Amino acids: CSVIPLGQGKVEQFF.

This clonotype was found a few times. The chain recombines TRBV12-3 or TRBV12-4 with TRBJ1-5; D call uncertain. This CDR3 has 13 amino acids. V was shortened by 6 bases and J by 4 bases, with 10 bases between the two germline ends. DNA for the CDR3: TGTGCCAGCAGCACCAGGAGAAATCAGCCCCAGCATTTT. This sequence encodes CASSTRRNQPQHF.

V usage is TRBV27 and J usage is TRBJ1-2; 8 nucleotides align to TRBD1. The V and J ends lost 2 bases and 0 bases, in that order; junction bases with no gene match: 8. CDR3 length: 17 residues. Germline V lookup: CDR1 MNHEY, CDR2 SMNVEV (reference sequence). The chain's CDR3 is CASSLSRGHGTNYGYTF. CDR3 DNA: TGTGCCAGCAGTTTAAGCAGGGGGCACGGGACTAACTATGGCTACACCTTC.

This clonotype was seen ten or more times. The rearrangement joins TRBV20-1 to TRBJ2-7; D might be TRBD1 (6 bases). The CDR3 contains 12 residues. V was pared by 6 bases and J by 0 bases, with 9 bases between. Per the germline V gene, CDR1 is DFQATT and CDR2 is SNEGSKA (reference sequence). The CDR3 spells CSARTASYEQYF. The CDR3 DNA sequence: TGCAGTGCGAGGACAGCCTCCTACGAGCAGTACTTC.

This sequence joins TRBV4-1 and TRBJ2-1; D remains unclear. CDR3 size: 13 residues. Per the germline V gene, CDR1 is MGHRA and CDR2 is YSYEKL. V dropped 2 bases and J dropped 4 bases, with 6 bases sitting between them. In DNA form, the CDR3 reads TGCGCCAGCAGCCAACTGAGATACAATGAGCAGTTCTTC. It specifies CASSQLRYNEQFF.

This clonotype was counted many times. This chain uses TRBV10-3 with TRBJ2-3, with TRBD1 as a possible D gene (5 bases). Germline lookup yields CDR1 ENHRY and CDR2 SYGVKD. The V end lost 4 bases, the J end lost 1 base, and 9 bases lay between the germline ends. This CDR3 comprises 14 residues. The CDR3 here is CAISGQLGTDTQYF. The DNA of the CDR3 is TGTGCCATCAGTGGACAGTTGGGCACAGATACGCAGTATTTT.

CDR3 in DNA: TGTGCCAGCAGGACGACAGGGACCTACGAGCAGTACTTC. Protein product: CASRTTGTYEQYF. The chain combines TRBV2 with TRBJ2-7, with 7 bases fitting TRBD1. Germline loops: CDR1 SNHLY, CDR2 FYNNEI. After removal of 6 bases from V and 2 bases from J, the junction contained 4 bases not matched to a gene. The CDR3 contains 13 residues. The full variable domain, completed using reference TRBV2 and TRBJ2-7, is EPEVTQTPSHQVTQMGQEVILRCVPISNHLYFYWYRQILGQKVEFLVSFYNNEISEKSEIFDDQFSVERPDGSNFTLKIRSTKLEDSAMYFCASRTTGTYEQYFGPGTRLTVT.

This clonotype was detected a few times. The chain combines TRBV18 with TRBJ2-5; D is unresolved. The CDR3 sequence is 13 residues long. CDR1 and CDR2 from the germline V gene are KGHSH and LQKENI. The V and J ends lost 8 bases and 2 bases respectively, with 12 bases between them. The CDR3 region is CASSPPLQETQYF. DNA of the CDR3: TGTGCCAGCAGCCCTCCTCTACAAGAGACCCAGTACTTC. Full variable domain (outside the CDR3, taken from reference TRBV18 and TRBJ2-5): NAGVMQNPRHLVRRRGQEARLRCSPMKGHSHVYWYRQLPEEGLKFMVYLQKENIIDESGMPKERFSAEFPKEGPSILRIQQVVRGDSAAYFCASSPPLQETQYFGPGTRLLVL.

V usage is TRBV20-1 and J usage is TRBJ2-5, with 9 positions matching TRBD2. Germline values: CDR1 DFQATT, CDR2 SNEGSKA (reference sequence). This CDR3 has 14 amino acids. V shed 5 bases, J shed 5 bases, and the junction held 9 bases outside the gene matches. CDR3 amino acids: CSALSGSGGETQYF. The CDR3 region has the DNA TGCAGTGCTCTTAGCGGGAGTGGCGGGGAGACCCAGTACTTC.

The CDR3 sequence is CASSLMTSAAYEQYF. The CDR3 DNA follows: TGTGCCAGCAGCTTGATGACTAGCGCCGCCTACGAGCAGTACTTC. This sequence joins TRBV7-9 and TRBJ2-7, with TRBD2 identical over 8 bases. Losses at the gene ends were 3 bases for V and 2 bases for J; bases not matched to a gene: 6. Germline V CDR1 and CDR2: SEHNR, FQNEAQ (reference sequence). This CDR3 is built from 15 residues.

This clonotype appeared a few times. V gene TRBV12-3 or TRBV12-4 combines with J gene TRBJ2-4, with 8 bases aligning to TRBD1. With V trimmed by 6 bases and J by 6 bases, 7 bases remained unmatched. CDR3 length: 14 residues. The DNA of the CDR3 is TGTGCCAGCAGATTCTCAGGGGGCGCAAACATTCAGTACTTC. Translated, it gives CASRFSGGANIQYF.

The chain links TRBV15 to TRBJ2-3; D is uncertain. The length of the CDR3 is 13 residues. Germline V CDR1 and CDR2: LNHNV, YYDKDF (reference sequence). Deletions cut 0 bases from V and 6 bases from J, with 7 bases between. The CDR3 sequence: CATSRDWADTQYF. Here the CDR3 DNA reads TGTGCCACCAGCAGAGATTGGGCGGATACGCAGTATTTT.

Many counts were recorded for this clonotype. The CDR3 DNA sequence: TGTGCCAGCAGTTTCGAGGGTCAGCCCCAGCATTTT. Translation gives CASSFEGQPQHF. The V and J genes are TRBV12-3 or TRBV12-4 and TRBJ1-5, with D uncertain. The CDR3 sequence is 12 residues long. V lost 3 bases to trimming and J lost 6 bases, with 6 bases between them.

This clonotype was picked up many times. This chain joins TRBV20-1 and TRBJ2-5; 8 positions match TRBD1. The CDR3 is made up of 14 amino acids. Germline loops: CDR1 DFQATT, CDR2 SNEGSKA (reference sequence). The V segment lost 6 bases and the J segment 2 bases; nucleotides outside the gene matches: 8. CDR3 DNA: TGCAGTGCCGATAGCAGGGGGCGGCAAGAGACCCAGTACTTC. Amino acids: CSADSRGRQETQYF.